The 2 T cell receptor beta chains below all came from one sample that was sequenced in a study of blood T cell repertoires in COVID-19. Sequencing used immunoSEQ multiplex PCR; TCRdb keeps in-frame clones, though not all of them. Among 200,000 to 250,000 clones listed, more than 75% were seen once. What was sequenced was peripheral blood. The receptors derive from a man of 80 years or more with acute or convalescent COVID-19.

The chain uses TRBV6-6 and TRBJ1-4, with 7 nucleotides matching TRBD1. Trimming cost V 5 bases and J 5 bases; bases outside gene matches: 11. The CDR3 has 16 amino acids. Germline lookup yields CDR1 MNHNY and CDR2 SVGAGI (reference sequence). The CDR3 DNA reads TGTGCCAGCAGTAACAGACAGGGTCTGGTGAATGAAAAACTGTTTTTT. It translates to CASSNRQGLVNEKLFF.

The CDR3 DNA reads TGTGCCAGCAGCGTTCGTCCGTCAGATACGCAGTATTTT. This sequence encodes CASSVRPSDTQYF. The chain has TRBV9 and TRBJ2-3; no reliable D call. The CDR3 totals 13 residues. Germline assignment: CDR1 SGDLS and CDR2 YYNGEE. V lost 2 bases and J 4 bases, leaving 8 bases between the germline ends.